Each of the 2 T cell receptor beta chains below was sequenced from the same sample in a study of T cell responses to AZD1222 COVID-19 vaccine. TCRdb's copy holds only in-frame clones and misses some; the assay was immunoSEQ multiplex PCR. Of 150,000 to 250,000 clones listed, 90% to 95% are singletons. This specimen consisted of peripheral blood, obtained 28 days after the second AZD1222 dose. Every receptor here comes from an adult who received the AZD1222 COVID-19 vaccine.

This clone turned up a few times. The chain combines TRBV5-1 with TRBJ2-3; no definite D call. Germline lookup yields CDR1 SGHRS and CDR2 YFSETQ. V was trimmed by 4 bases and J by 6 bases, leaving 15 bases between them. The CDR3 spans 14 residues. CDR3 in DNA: TGCGCCAGCAGCCCTGGGGTGCAGTGGGATACGCAGTATTTT. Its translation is CASSPGVQWDTQYF.

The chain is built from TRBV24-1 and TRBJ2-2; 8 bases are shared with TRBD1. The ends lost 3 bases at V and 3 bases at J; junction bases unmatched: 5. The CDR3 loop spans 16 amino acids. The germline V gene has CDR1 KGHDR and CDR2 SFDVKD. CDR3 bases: TGTGCCACCAGTGATCCCGGACAGGGCGACACCGGGGAGCTGTTTTTT. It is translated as CATSDPGQGDTGELFF.